A selection of T cell receptor beta chains follows, all from one sample in a study of early stage breast cancer tumors. Profiled with immunoSEQ multiplex PCR; TCRdb holds only in-frame clones, not every one. The sample lists about 51,000 clones; roughly 78% were seen once. The source material was blood. The receptors come from a person aged 35 to 50 with breast cancer. CDR3s include the opening cysteine and the closing phenylalanine or tryptophan. The D gene is left open where the match is weak. Size tells how often a clone was seen (once, few, many) or the class of an expanded clone, and some rows leave it out.

v_call: TRBV7-2; clone_size: -; j_call: TRBJ1-4; d_call: -; cdr3_nt: TGTGCCAGCAGGTCGAGGGAGGTTGCAACTAATGAAAAACTGTTTTTT; cdr3_aa: CASRSREVATNEKLFF
v_call: TRBV18; clone_size: -; j_call: TRBJ2-3; d_call: -; cdr3_nt: TGTGCCAGCGACCGTCGACAGTTGGACCGAGATACGCAGTATTTT; cdr3_aa: CASDRRQLDRDTQYF
v_call: TRBV11-2; clone_size: -; j_call: TRBJ2-7; d_call: TRBD2; cdr3_nt: TGTGCCAGCAGCTTAGGTCGGACTAGCGGGAGGCAGACCTACGAGCAGTACTTC; cdr3_aa: CASSLGRTSGRQTYEQYF
v_call: TRBV5-4; clone_size: -; j_call: TRBJ1-2; d_call: -; cdr3_nt: TGTGCCAGCCAGATTTTACCAGGAAAGACCTATGGCTACACCTTC; cdr3_aa: CASQILPGKTYGYTF
v_call: TRBV5-4; clone_size: -; j_call: TRBJ2-3; d_call: TRBD2; cdr3_nt: TGTGCCAGCAGCGGAGGGACTAGCGGGAGGGCCGGGACAGATACGCAGTATTTT; cdr3_aa: CASSGGTSGRAGTDTQYF
v_call: TRBV5-6; clone_size: -; j_call: TRBJ2-5; d_call: TRBD2; cdr3_nt: TGTGCCAGCAGCCCTCGGGCGGGAGGGCCTGAGACCCAGTACTTC; cdr3_aa: CASSPRAGGPETQYF
v_call: TRBV29-1; clone_size: -; j_call: TRBJ1-1; d_call: -; cdr3_nt: TGCAGCGTTGAAGATCTGCAGAGGGGGACTGAAGCTTTCTTT; cdr3_aa: CSVEDLQRGTEAFF
v_call: TRBV18; clone_size: -; j_call: TRBJ2-7; d_call: -; cdr3_nt: TGTGCCAGCTCAGCATCCTACGAGCAGTACTTC; cdr3_aa: CASSASYEQYF
v_call: TRBV11-2; clone_size: -; j_call: TRBJ2-1; d_call: -; cdr3_nt: TGTGCCAGCAGGGGTTACAGCTTAAGCATCGAGGCATACAATGAGCAGTTCTTC; cdr3_aa: CASRGYSLSIEAYNEQFF
v_call: TRBV19; clone_size: once; j_call: TRBJ1-3; d_call: -; cdr3_nt: TGTGCCAGTAGTATTTCCGACTACTCTGGAAACACCATATATTTT; cdr3_aa: CASSISDYSGNTIYF
v_call: TRBV6-5; clone_size: -; j_call: TRBJ2-1; d_call: -; cdr3_nt: TGTGCCAGCACCCCACCGGGCAGGCGAAATGAGCAGTTCTTC; cdr3_aa: CASTPPGRRNEQFF
v_call: TRBV7-2; clone_size: -; j_call: TRBJ2-3; d_call: TRBD2; cdr3_nt: TGTGCCAGCAGCTTAGGCCCACTAGCGGGAACCACAGATACGCAGTATTTT; cdr3_aa: CASSLGPLAGTTDTQYF
v_call: TRBV27; clone_size: once; j_call: TRBJ1-1; d_call: -; cdr3_nt: TGTGCCAGCAGTACCAGGGCCGACACTGAAGCTTTCTTT; cdr3_aa: CASSTRADTEAFF
v_call: TRBV19; clone_size: -; j_call: TRBJ2-3; d_call: -; cdr3_nt: TGTGCCAGTAGTACGGGAGCGTCACGTTTATGGACGACTAGCACAGATACGCAGTATTTT; cdr3_aa: CASSTGASRLWTTSTDTQYF
v_call: TRBV7-7; clone_size: -; j_call: TRBJ2-7; d_call: TRBD1; cdr3_nt: TGTGCTAGCAGCCAAGGACAGGGAATTTCTTACGAGCAGTACTTC; cdr3_aa: CASSQGQGISYEQYF
v_call: TRBV19; clone_size: -; j_call: TRBJ1-2; d_call: TRBD1; cdr3_nt: TGTGCCAGTAGTTATCCGGGACAGGGGCTATTCAACGGCTACACCTTC; cdr3_aa: CASSYPGQGLFNGYTF
v_call: TRBV2; clone_size: -; j_call: TRBJ2-1; d_call: TRBD1; cdr3_nt: TGTGCCAGCAGTCTACGAGGGACAGGCACCTACAATGAGCAGTTCTTC; cdr3_aa: CASSLRGTGTYNEQFF